This T cell receptor (beta chain) was sequenced during a study of control samples from healthy donors and cancer patients. The CDR3 contains 16 residues. Unmatched junction bases numbered 8, after V lost 5 bases and J lost 1 base. Germline V gene sequence: CDR1 MNHEY, CDR2 SVGEGT. Assay used: immunoSEQ multiplex PCR; TCRdb lists only in-frame clones, some missing. The sample contains 150,000 to 200,000 clones, roughly 91% of which appear only once. The TCR comes from a woman in her thirties in good health. The rearrangement links TRBV6-2 or TRBV6-3 to TRBJ1-5; 7 bases align to TRBD1. Sequencing was done on a sample of blood. The CDR3 nucleotides are TGTGCCAGCAGTACCCGACAGGGACGGAGCAATCAGCCCCAGCATTTT. Protein: CASSTRQGRSNQPQHF.